A selection of T cell receptor beta chains follows, all from one sample in a study of blood T cell repertoires in COVID-19. TCRdb's copy holds only in-frame clones and misses some; the assay was immunoSEQ multiplex PCR. The repertoire holds 45,000 to 55,000 clones, with 68% as singletons. The material sequenced was peripheral blood. Receptor source: a woman aged 70-85 years with acute or convalescent COVID-19. Each CDR3 is given without its conserved first and last residue. Each record gives: V gene, J gene, CDR3 protein.

TRBV19	TRBJ1-2	ASSRYVRGDYGYT
TRBV24-1	TRBJ2-1	ATSDTSGDYNEQF
TRBV7-9	TRBJ2-2	ASSLLGGAGTNTGELF
TRBV3-1/TRBV3-2	TRBJ1-2	ASSRVAGANYGYT
TRBV28	TRBJ2-5	ASSSSGGAETQY
TRBV7-2	TRBJ1-2	ASSLVWQGFYGYT
TRBV24-1	TRBJ2-7	ATSDSSTDRMKQY
TRBV10-3	TRBJ2-1	AISSGDRINEQF
TRBV28	TRBJ1-2	ASTNRNYGYT
TRBV9	TRBJ2-3	ASSVVVGASTDTQY
TRBV19	TRBJ2-7	ASSIGLASYEQY
TRBV6-2/TRBV6-3	TRBJ1-4	ASSKGQGGEKLF
TRBV29-1	TRBJ1-2	SVYDRGLYYGYT
TRBV4-1	TRBJ1-1	ASSQGPQGLGTEAF
TRBV30	TRBJ2-7	AWEQSYEQY
TRBV12-3/TRBV12-4	TRBJ1-4	ASREDSEKLF
TRBV28	TRBJ2-3	ASSPAGADTQY
TRBV2	TRBJ1-5	ASSAQGYNQPQH
TRBV4-1	TRBJ1-5	ASSQDNGYQPQH
TRBV12-3/TRBV12-4	TRBJ1-1	ASSLGQATEAF
TRBV30	TRBJ1-5	AWSPGTGRQPQH
TRBV5-1	TRBJ2-5	ASLRGQGFQETQY
TRBV5-4	TRBJ2-1	ASSMPGLADEQF
TRBV19	TRBJ1-5	ASSGGPGLPGNQPQH
TRBV7-2	TRBJ1-2	ASSFTGDYGYT
TRBV2	TRBJ2-3	ASSDRGQKDTQY
TRBV28	TRBJ1-5	ASSSYQPQH
TRBV4-3	TRBJ2-7	VSSQSHNRGQGEQY
TRBV7-2	TRBJ2-1	ASSFNAGDEQF
TRBV11-2	TRBJ2-2	ASRLVTGELF
TRBV2	TRBJ2-5	ASREGTGWALETQY
TRBV6-5	TRBJ1-3	ASQRTGGNTIY
TRBV4-1	TRBJ2-6	ASSQVVDRAGANVLT
TRBV5-4	TRBJ2-2	ATDSNTGELF
TRBV3-1/TRBV3-2	TRBJ1-2	ASSGETVYGYT
TRBV28	TRBJ2-7	ASSTRGLVDEQY
TRBV19	TRBJ2-2	ASSISLGERELF
TRBV3-1/TRBV3-2	TRBJ2-4	ASSQDQGEGNIQY